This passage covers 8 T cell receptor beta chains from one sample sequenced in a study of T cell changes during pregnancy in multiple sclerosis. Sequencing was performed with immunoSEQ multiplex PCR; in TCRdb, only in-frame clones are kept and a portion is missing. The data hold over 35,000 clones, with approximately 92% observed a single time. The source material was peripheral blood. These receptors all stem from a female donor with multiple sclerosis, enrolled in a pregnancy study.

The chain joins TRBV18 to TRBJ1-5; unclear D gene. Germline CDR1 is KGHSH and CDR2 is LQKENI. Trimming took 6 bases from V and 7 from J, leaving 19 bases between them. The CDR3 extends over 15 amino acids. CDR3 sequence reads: CASSELGYGYQPQHF. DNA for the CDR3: TGTGCCAGCTCTGAACTAGGGTATGGATACCAGCCCCAGCATTTT.

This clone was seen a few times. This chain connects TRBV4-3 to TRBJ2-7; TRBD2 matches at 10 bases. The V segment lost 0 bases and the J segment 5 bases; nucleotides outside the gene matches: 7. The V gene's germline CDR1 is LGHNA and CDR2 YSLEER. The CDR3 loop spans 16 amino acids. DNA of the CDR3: TGCGCCAGCAGCCAAGATTTCGCTAGCGGGAGCCACGAGCAGTACTTC. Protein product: CASSQDFASGSHEQYF.

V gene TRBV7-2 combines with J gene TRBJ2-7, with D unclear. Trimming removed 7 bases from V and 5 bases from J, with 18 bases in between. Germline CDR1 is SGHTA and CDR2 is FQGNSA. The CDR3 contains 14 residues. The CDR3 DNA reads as TGTGCCAGCACATCGACGACCCCTTGGGACGAGCAGTACTTC. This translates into CASTSTTPWDEQYF.

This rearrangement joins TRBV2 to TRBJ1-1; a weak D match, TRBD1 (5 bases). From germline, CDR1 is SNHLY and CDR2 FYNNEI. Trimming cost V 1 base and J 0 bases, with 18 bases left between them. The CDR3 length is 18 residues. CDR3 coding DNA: TGTGCCAGCAGTGAAGTTTTATGGGGGGACGAAATGAACACTGAAGCTTTCTTT. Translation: CASSEVLWGDEMNTEAFF.

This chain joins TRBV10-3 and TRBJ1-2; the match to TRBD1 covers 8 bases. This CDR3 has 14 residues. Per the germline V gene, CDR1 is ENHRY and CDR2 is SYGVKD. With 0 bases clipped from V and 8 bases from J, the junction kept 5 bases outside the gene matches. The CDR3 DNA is TGTGCCATCAGTGAGTCGTCAGGGGGCCACGGCTACACCTTC. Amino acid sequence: CAISESSGGHGYTF.

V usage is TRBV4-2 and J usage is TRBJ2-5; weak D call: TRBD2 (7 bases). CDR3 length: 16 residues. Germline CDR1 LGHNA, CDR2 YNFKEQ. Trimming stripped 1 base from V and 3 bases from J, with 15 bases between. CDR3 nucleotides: TGTGCCAGCAGCCAAGTTGGGGGGGCCAGGGAAGAGACCCAGTACTTC. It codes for CASSQVGGAREETQYF.

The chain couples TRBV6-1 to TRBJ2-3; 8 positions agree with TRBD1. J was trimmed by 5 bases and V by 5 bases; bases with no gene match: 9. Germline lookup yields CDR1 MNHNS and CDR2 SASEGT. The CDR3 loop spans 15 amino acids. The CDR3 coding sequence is TGTGCCAGCAGTCGTCCCGGACAGGGTGGAGATACGCAGTATTTT. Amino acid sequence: CASSRPGQGGDTQYF.

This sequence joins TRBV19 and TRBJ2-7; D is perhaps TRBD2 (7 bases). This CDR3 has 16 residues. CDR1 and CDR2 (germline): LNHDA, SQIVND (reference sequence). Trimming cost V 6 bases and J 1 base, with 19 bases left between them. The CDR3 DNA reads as TGTGCCAGTAGGACCAGTGGGGGGGGCGATTCCTACGAGCAGTACTTC. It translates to CASRTSGGGDSYEQYF.